This record covers a single TCR beta chain. The data were obtained in a study of T cells after yellow fever vaccination. Turning to the study itself: Fractions with few cells were prepared using SMART-Seq v4 Ultra Low Input.

TCRdb used MiXCR to reprocess the 5' RACE reads, holding one entry per CDR3 protein. The data show tens of thousands of distinct CDR3 sequences, roughly 13% seen once. The TCR sequence derives from a man younger than 30 who received the YFV17D yellow fever vaccine. Sequences were derived from CD8+ T cells not binding an NS4B(214-222) dextramer, sorted from PBMCs, sampled approximately 20 days after the first yellow fever vaccination.

In nucleotides, the CDR3 is TGCGCCAGCAGTGCGCACCGGGACAGTTATGGCTACACCTTC. This translates into CASSAHRDSYGYTF. The chain links TRBV10-1 to TRBJ1-2, with 7 nucleotides matching TRBD1. Germline V gene sequence: CDR1 WNHNN, CDR2 SYGVQD (reference sequence). Unmatched junction bases numbered 7, after V lost 4 bases and J lost 5 bases. The CDR3 spans 14 residues.